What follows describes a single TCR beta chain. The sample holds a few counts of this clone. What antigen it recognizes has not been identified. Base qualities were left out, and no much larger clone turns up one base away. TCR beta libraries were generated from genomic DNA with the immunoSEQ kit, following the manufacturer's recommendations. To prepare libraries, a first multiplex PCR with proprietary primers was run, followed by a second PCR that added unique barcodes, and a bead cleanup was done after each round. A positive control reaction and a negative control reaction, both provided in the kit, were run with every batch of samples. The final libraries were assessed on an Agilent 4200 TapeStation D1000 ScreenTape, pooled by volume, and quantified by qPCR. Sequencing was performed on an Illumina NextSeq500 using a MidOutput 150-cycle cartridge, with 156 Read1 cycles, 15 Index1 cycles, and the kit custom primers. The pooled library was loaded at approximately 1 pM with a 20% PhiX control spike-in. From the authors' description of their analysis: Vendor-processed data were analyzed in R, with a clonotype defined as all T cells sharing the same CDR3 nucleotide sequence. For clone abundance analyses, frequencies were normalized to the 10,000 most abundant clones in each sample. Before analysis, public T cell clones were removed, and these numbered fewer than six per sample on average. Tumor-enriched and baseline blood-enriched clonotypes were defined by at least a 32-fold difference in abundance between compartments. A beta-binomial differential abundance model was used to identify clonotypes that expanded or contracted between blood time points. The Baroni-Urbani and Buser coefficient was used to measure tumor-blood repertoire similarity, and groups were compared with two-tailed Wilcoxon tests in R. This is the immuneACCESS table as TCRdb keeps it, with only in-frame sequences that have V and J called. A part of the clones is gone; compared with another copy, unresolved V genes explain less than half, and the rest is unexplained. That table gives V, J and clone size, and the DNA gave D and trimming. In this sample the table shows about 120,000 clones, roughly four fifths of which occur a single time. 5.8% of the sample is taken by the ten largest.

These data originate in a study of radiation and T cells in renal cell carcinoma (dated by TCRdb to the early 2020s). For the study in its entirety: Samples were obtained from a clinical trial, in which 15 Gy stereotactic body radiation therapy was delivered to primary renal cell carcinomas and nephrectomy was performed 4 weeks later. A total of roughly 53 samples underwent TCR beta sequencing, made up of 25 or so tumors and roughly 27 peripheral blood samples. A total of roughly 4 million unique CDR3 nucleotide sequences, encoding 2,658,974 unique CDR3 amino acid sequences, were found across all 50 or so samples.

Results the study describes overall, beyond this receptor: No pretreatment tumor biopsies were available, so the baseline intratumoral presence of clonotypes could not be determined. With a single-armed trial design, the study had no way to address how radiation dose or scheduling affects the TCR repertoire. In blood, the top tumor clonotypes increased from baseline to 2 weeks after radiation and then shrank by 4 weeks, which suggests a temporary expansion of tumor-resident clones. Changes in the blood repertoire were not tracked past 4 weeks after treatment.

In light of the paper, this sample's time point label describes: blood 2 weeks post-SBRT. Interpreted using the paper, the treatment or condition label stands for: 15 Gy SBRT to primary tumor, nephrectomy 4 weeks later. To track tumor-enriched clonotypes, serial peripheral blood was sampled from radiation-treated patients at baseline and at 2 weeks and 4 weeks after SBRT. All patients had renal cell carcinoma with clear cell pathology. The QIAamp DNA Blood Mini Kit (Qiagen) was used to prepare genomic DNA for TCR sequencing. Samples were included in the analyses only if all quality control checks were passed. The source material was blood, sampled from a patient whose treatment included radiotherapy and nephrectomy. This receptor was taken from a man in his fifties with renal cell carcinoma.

The CDR3 here reads CASSVQENTEAFF. The bases read TGTGCCAGCAGCGTACAGGAGAACACTGAAGCTTTCTTT. The sequence joins TRBV4-2 to TRBJ1-1, and the D gene may be TRBD1, 5 bases matching. The germline V gene specifies LGHNA as CDR1 and YNFKEQ as CDR2. Cut back by 5 bases and 1 base, the V and J ends lie 8 bases apart. The CDR3 goes from the cysteine to the phenylalanine over 13 residues. Here the CDR3 DNA is all that survives: 39 bases in frame from base 1.